Reported below is one T cell receptor beta chain. No antigen is known for it. An end of the junction differs from the germline gene, which may be a read error. This sample is drawn from a study of brain T cells in children with intractable seizures. Study-level findings and limits: Absence of clones before surgery may stem from lower sequencing depth. Patients' HCMV serostatus was unknown; virus specificity rests on CDR3 similarity alone.

Only cases whose brain tissue showed the highest T cell transcript signatures were sequenced. The CDR3 spans 17 residues. Per germline, CDR1 LNHDA and CDR2 SQIVND (reference sequence). Sequencing was performed with immunoSEQ multiplex PCR; in TCRdb, only in-frame clones are kept and a portion is missing. The sample consists of 65,000 to 85,000 clones, 90% to 95% of them appearing once. This chain joins TRBV19 and TRBJ2-7; TRBD1 is a possible D gene (6 bases). Sequencing was performed on peripheral blood, taken at surgery. This sequence was found in a boy under three years old with tuberous sclerosis and intractable seizures. Written as DNA, the CDR3 is TGTTCCAGTAGTGTGGATCACAGGGCAGTTAAACCCTACGAGCAGTACTTC. Translated, it gives CSSSVDHRAVKPYEQYF. The whole variable domain, remainder taken from reference TRBV19 and TRBJ2-7, is DGGITQSPKYLFRKEGQNVTLSCEQNLNHDAMYWYRQDPGQGLRLIYYSQIVNDFQKGDIAEGYSVSREKKESFPLTVTSAQKNPTAFYLCSSSVDHRAVKPYEQYFGPGTRLTVT.